Listed here is a single TCR beta chain. Its target is not known. Molecules of cDNA were individually given unique molecular identifiers that were attached to them. TCRdb ran MiXCR on the 5' RACE reads and lists one entry per CDR3 protein. The profile covers tens of thousands of distinct CDR3 sequences, with approximately 16% appearing a single time and over 3.5% taken by the ten largest. The CDR3 has 20 amino acids. Per the germline V gene, CDR1 is SEHNR and CDR2 is FQNEAQ (reference sequence). The V gene end was trimmed by 6 bases and the J gene end by 5 bases; junction bases not matched to a gene: 23. The sample originates from a study of early T cells in non-severe SARS-CoV-2 infection. Study observations and caveats: Matching against VDJdb likely underestimated virus-specific expansions, favoring anti-spike CD8.

The gene calls are TRBV7-9 and TRBJ2-3; TRBD2 aligns across 10 bases. The receptor was derived from an adult who was a healthcare worker with PCR-confirmed SARS-CoV-2 infection or an uninfected control (not recorded which). The sample here was whole blood, taken at baseline. CDR3 DNA sequence: TGTGCCAGCAGACGGACCAAGCGGAGGAATAGGACTAGCGGATTAGATACGCAGTATTTT. It codes for CASRRTKRRNRTSGLDTQYF.